Each of the 19 T cell receptor beta chains below was sequenced from the same sample in a study of blood T cell repertoires in COVID-19. Sequencing was performed with immunoSEQ multiplex PCR; in TCRdb, only in-frame clones are kept and a portion is missing. The sample includes tens of thousands of clones, about nine tenths of them seen just once. Sequencing was performed on peripheral blood. The receptors originated from an elderly woman with acute or convalescent COVID-19.

The chain has TRBV14 and TRBJ2-1, with 9 bases aligning to TRBD1. V gave up 4 bases and J gave up 4 bases; unmatched junction bases: 8. CDR1 is SGHDN, CDR2 FVKESK, per germline. The CDR3 has 16 amino acids. The CDR3 sequence is CASSRITGGAYNEQFF. The DNA for the CDR3 is TGTGCCAGCAGCCGGATTACAGGGGGCGCTTACAATGAGCAGTTCTTC.

This sequence joins TRBV5-5 and TRBJ2-3; TRBD2 agrees at 8 bases. The CDR3 spans 16 residues. V dropped 4 bases and J dropped 3; count of bases not matched to a gene: 10. Germline V gene lookup returns CDR1 SGHKS and CDR2 YYEKEE (reference sequence). CDR3 nucleotides: TGTGCCAGCAGCCGGGGACTAGTCGGGGTGACAGATACGCAGTATTTT. Protein product: CASSRGLVGVTDTQYF.

The V and J genes are TRBV29-1 and TRBJ1-2, with TRBD1 matching 9 bases. CDR1 and CDR2 (germline): SQVTM, ANQGSEA. The CDR3 loop spans 12 amino acids. V was clipped by 6 bases and J by 5 bases; unmatched bases: 4. The CDR3 loop is CSVTGTGYGYTF. The CDR3 DNA reads as TGCAGCGTAACCGGGACAGGGTATGGCTACACCTTC.

The chain carries TRBV10-3 and TRBJ1-1; tentatively, D is TRBD1 (5 bases). V dropped 6 bases and J dropped 2 bases, with 13 bases sitting between them. The CDR3 is 14 residues long. Germline CDR1 and CDR2: ENHRY and SYGVKD. CDR3 DNA: TGTGCCATCAGATCCTTGACAGAAAACACTGAAGCTTTCTTT. Its translation: CAIRSLTENTEAFF.

This clone occurred a few times. J is TRBJ2-3 and V is TRBV5-8, with 7 bases matching TRBD2. The junction had 5 bases not matched to a gene; V was cut back by 0 bases and J by 4 bases. This CDR3 is 15 amino acids long. Germline values: CDR1 SGHTS, CDR2 YDEGEE. The CDR3 loop is CASSLVAGRADTQYF. The CDR3 DNA sequence: TGTGCCAGCAGCTTGGTGGCAGGGAGGGCAGATACGCAGTATTTT.

V is TRBV6-5 and J is TRBJ1-5; 7 nucleotides line up with TRBD1. The trim removed 2 bases at V and 2 bases at J, leaving 6 bases unmatched. The CDR3 length is 16 residues. Germline CDR1 reads MNHEY; CDR2 reads SVGAGI. In nucleotides, the CDR3 is TGTGCCAGCAGTTACCGAGCTGGGACAGGCAATCAGCCCCAGCATTTT. Its translation is CASSYRAGTGNQPQHF.

The chain couples TRBV6-5 to TRBJ1-4; 7 bases are shared with TRBD1. CDR3 length: 15 amino acids. Germline CDR1 MNHEY, CDR2 SVGAGI. Trimming cost V 6 bases and J 4 bases; bases outside gene matches: 8. In DNA, the CDR3 is TGTGCCAGCAGACCGACAGGGAAGGGTAATGAAAAACTGTTTTTT. Residues: CASRPTGKGNEKLFF.

V gene TRBV28 combines with J gene TRBJ1-3; TRBD1 matches at 7 bases. This CDR3 is built from 12 residues. Germline V CDR1 and CDR2: MDHEN, SYDVKM. Losses at the gene ends were 2 bases for V and 12 bases for J; bases not matched to a gene: 4. DNA for the CDR3: TGTGCCAGCAGTTTAGGGGACAGAGACATATATTTT. Translated: CASSLGDRDIYF.

The J gene is TRBJ1-6, the V gene TRBV7-9; tentative D call: TRBD1 (6 bases). V lost 0 bases and J lost 0, with 12 bases in between. CDR1 is SEHNR, CDR2 FQNEAQ, per germline (reference sequence). The CDR3 covers 18 residues. The CDR3 here is CASSLAGQTRSYNSPLHF. In nucleotides, the CDR3 is TGTGCCAGCAGCTTAGCTGGACAGACCCGCTCCTATAATTCACCCCTCCACTTT.

This chain links TRBV21-1 with TRBJ1-2; the table assigns TRBD1, which was not confirmed against the DNA. TRBV21-1 is tagged as a pseudogene. The CDR3 loop spans 17 amino acids. This CDR3 is CASSKIRLGRANYGYTF. The CDR3 DNA follows: TGTGCCAGCAGCAAAATTCGGTTAGGCAGGGCTAACTATGGCTACACCTTC.

This clone has only a few counts. This sequence joins TRBV11-2 and TRBJ1-1, with D perhaps matching TRBD1 (6 bases). Per germline, CDR1 SGHAT and CDR2 FQNNGV. The CDR3 is 12 amino acids. V lost 5 bases, J lost 11 bases, and 15 bases lay in between. Here the CDR3 reads CASSPRTGRAFF. The DNA for the CDR3 is TGTGCCAGCAGCCCCCGAACAGGGCGGGCTTTCTTT. The variable domain in full, with the rest retrieved from reference TRBV11-2 and TRBJ1-1, is EAGVAQSPRYKIIEKRQSVAFWCNPISGHATLYWYQQILGQGPKLLIQFQNNGVVDDSQLPKDRFSAERLKGVDSTLKIQPAKLEDSAVYLCASSPRTGRAFFGQGTRLTVV.

This clone was seen only once. V and J are TRBV29-1 and TRBJ1-2, with D possibly matching TRBD1 (6 bases). The CDR3 length is 12 residues. The ends were cut back, 4 bases at V and 2 bases at J, with 8 bases in the middle. Germline CDR1 SQVTM, CDR2 ANQGSEA. The CDR3 spells CSVGTGNYGYTF. CDR3 DNA sequence: TGCAGCGTTGGAACAGGGAACTATGGCTACACCTTC.

This clone was recorded only once. V gene TRBV5-1 combines with J gene TRBJ2-2, with 8 bases that match TRBD2. With 4 bases clipped from V and 5 bases from J, the junction kept 4 bases outside the gene matches. This CDR3 comprises 14 residues. Germline V gene sequence: CDR1 SGHRS, CDR2 YFSETQ. CDR3 sequence reads: CASSHLAGTGELFF. The CDR3 nucleotides are TGCGCCAGCAGCCATTTAGCGGGAACCGGGGAGCTGTTTTTT.

This clone was counted once. The V call is TRBV18, the J call TRBJ2-3, with 9 bases matching TRBD1. J was trimmed by 3 bases and V by 2 bases; bases with no gene match: 3. The CDR3 covers 15 residues. Germline CDR1 reads KGHSH; CDR2 reads LQKENI. This chain's CDR3 is CASSPGTGITDTQYF. In nucleotides, the CDR3 is TGTGCCAGCTCACCAGGGACAGGGATAACAGATACGCAGTATTTT.

The chain combines TRBV3-1 (or the pseudogene TRBV3-2) with TRBJ2-1, with TRBD2 identical over 10 bases. The junction had 8 bases not matched to a gene; V was cut back by 4 bases and J by 5 bases. The length of the CDR3 is 16 residues. Looked up from germline, CDR1 is LGHDT and CDR2 is YNNKEL (reference sequence). The CDR3 is CASSPLAGGSHNEQFF. DNA of the CDR3: TGTGCCAGCAGCCCATTAGCGGGGGGAAGCCACAATGAGCAGTTCTTC.

V gene TRBV5-6 combines with J gene TRBJ1-1; the D gene is possibly TRBD1 (6 bases). Looked up from germline, CDR1 is SGHDT and CDR2 is YYEEEE. Trimming took off 5 bases at V and 6 bases at J, with 23 bases between the two ends. CDR3 length: 16 amino acids. The CDR3 loop reads CASSTYYRAESPEAFF. The CDR3, as DNA: TGTGCCAGCAGTACTTACTACAGGGCGGAAAGCCCTGAAGCTTTCTTT.

V gene TRBV4-3 combines with J gene TRBJ2-2; no reliable D call. With 1 base removed from V and 1 base from J, the gap between germline ends came to 10 bases. The CDR3 covers 16 residues. Germline V gene data show CDR1 as LGHNA and CDR2 as YSLEER. CDR3 region: CASSQGSSRNTGELFF. CDR3 sequence (DNA): TGCGCCAGCAGCCAAGGGAGTTCTAGGAACACCGGGGAGCTGTTTTTT.

The V gene is TRBV14, the J gene TRBJ1-4, with 7 bases identical to TRBD1. The germline CDR1 and CDR2 sequences are SGHDN and FVKESK. V lost 6 bases to trimming and J lost 7 bases; unmatched junction nucleotides: 8. This CDR3 is built from 14 residues. The CDR3 DNA reads as TGTGCCAGCAGGCGACAGGGAGATGGTGAAAAACTGTTTTTT. As protein: CASRRQGDGEKLFF.

The rearrangement uses TRBV5-6 and TRBJ1-2, with 7 nucleotides matching TRBD1. The CDR3 has 15 amino acids. V lost 0 bases, J lost 2 bases, and 4 bases stayed unmatched. Germline V gene sequence: CDR1 SGHDT, CDR2 YYEEEE. The CDR3 DNA reads as TGTGCCAGCAGCTTGGAGCCCAGGGGGAACTATGGCTACACCTTC. Translation: CASSLEPRGNYGYTF.